This T cell receptor beta chain was found in a study of shared clonotypes between healthy human individuals. This CDR3 comprises 17 residues. Trimming pared 3 bases from V and 3 bases from J, leaving 21 bases between. Germline V gene data show CDR1 as SEHNR and CDR2 as FQNEAQ (reference sequence). Using immunoSEQ multiplex PCR, the repertoire was profiled, and TCRdb retains in-frame clones only, with some absent. The sample lists some 350,000 clones, under 80% occurring once. General study findings and limits: Roughly 5% of naive CD4 clonotypes were shared across a few donors.

The split of CD4+ cells yielded CD45RA+ naive and CD45RA-negative memory subsets. As to this clone: The antigen is not known.

The specimen sequenced was memory CD4+ T cells sorted from blood. Stated subset: CD45RA-negative fraction. The chain has TRBV7-9 and TRBJ2-7; D might be TRBD2 (6 bases). The clonotype comes from a man aged 30 to 39 in good health. CDR3 DNA: TGTGCCAGCAGCTTCCCCCCGGCGGGGAGAGATCTCTACGAGCAGTACTTC. Its translation is CASSFPPAGRDLYEQYF.